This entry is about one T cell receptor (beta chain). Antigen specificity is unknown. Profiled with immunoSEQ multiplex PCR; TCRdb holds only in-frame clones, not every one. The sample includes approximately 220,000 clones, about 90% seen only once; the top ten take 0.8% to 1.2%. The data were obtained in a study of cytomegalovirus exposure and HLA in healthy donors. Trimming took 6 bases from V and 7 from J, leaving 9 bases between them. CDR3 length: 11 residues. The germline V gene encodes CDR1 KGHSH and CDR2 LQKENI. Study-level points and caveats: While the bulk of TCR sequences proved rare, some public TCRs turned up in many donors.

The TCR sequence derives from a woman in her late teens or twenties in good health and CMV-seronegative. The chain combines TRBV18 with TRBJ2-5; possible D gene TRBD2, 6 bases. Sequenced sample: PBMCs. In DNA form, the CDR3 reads TGTGCCAGCTCGGGGGGTGGGACCCAGTACTTC. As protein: CASSGGGTQYF.